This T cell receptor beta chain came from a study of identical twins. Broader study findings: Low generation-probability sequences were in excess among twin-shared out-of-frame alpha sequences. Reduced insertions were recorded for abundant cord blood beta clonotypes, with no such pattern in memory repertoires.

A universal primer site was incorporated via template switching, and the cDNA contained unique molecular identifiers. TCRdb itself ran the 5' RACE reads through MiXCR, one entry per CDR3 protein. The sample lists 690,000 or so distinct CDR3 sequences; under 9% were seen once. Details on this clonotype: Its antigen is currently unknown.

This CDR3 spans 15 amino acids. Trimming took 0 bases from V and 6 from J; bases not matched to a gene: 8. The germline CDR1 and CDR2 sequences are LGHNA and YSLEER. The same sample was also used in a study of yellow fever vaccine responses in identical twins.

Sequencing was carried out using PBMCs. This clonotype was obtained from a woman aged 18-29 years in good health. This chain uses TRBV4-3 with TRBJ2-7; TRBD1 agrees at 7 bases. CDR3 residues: CASSQDWGQPSEQYF. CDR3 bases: TGCGCCAGCAGCCAAGATTGGGGACAGCCTTCCGAGCAGTACTTC.